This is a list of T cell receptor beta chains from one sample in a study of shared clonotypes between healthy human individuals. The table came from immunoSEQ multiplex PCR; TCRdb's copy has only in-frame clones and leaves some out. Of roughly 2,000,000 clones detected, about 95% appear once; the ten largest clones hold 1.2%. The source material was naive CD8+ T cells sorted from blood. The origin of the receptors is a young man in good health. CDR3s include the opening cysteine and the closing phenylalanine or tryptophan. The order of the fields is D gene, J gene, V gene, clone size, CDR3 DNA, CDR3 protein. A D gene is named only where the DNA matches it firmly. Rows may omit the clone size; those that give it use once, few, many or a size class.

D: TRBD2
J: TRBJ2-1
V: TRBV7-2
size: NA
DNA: TGTGCCAGCAGACCGGGACTAGCGGGAGGGGGCTACAATGAGCAGTTCTTC
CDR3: CASRPGLAGGGYNEQFF

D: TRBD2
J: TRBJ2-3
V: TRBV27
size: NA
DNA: TGTGCCAGCAGTAGCGGGGCAATTGGTACGCAGTATTTT
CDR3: CASSSGAIGTQYF

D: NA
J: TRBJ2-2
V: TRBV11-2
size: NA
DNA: TGTGCCAGCAGCTTATTTACAGGACTCGACACCGGGGAGCTGTTTTTT
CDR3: CASSLFTGLDTGELFF

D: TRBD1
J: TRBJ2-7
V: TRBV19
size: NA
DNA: TGTGCCAGTAGTATCCCGGCAGGGGGAACCTACGAGCAGTACTTC
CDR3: CASSIPAGGTYEQYF

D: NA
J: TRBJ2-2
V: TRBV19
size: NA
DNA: TGTGCCAGTGAATCGGGGGAGCTGTTTTTT
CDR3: CASESGELFF

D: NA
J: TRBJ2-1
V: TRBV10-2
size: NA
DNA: TGCGCCAGCAGTGAGTCAAGTATATCAAGCTCCTACAATGAGCAGTTCTTC
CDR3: CASSESSISSSYNEQFF

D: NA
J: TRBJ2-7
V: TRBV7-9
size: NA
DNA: TGTGCCAGCAGCTTACCTCCCTACCCCGGGTACGAGCAGTACTTC
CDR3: CASSLPPYPGYEQYF

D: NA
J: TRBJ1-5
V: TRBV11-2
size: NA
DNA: TGTGCCAGCAGCTTAGAGGCTGATCAGCCCCAGCATTTT
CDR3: CASSLEADQPQHF

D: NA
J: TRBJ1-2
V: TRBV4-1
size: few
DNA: TGCGCCAGCAGCCAACGCAGAAACTGGGGCTACACCTTC
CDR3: CASSQRRNWGYTF

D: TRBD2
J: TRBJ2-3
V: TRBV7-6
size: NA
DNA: TGTGCCAGCAGCTTAGGCGGGGGGCATCCAGATACGCAGTATTTT
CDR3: CASSLGGGHPDTQYF

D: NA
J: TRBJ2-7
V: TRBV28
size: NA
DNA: TGTGCCAGCAGTCACGGGACATTTGAGCAGTACTTC
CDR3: CASSHGTFEQYF

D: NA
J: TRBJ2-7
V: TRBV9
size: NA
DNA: TGTGCCAGCAGCGTAGACAGTTCCTACGAGCAGTACTTC
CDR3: CASSVDSSYEQYF

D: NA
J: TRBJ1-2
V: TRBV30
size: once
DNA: TGTGCCTGGACTTTAGAAGTTAGCCATGGCTACACCTTC
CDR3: CAWTLEVSHGYTF

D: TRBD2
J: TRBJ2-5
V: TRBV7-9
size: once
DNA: TGTGCCAGCAGCTTACCCAGACTAGCGGGAGTTGGGGAGACCCAGTACTTC
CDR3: CASSLPRLAGVGETQYF

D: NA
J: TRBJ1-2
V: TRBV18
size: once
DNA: TGTGCCAGCTCACCAGAAGGCGGTCATTTCTATGGCTACACCTTC
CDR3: CASSPEGGHFYGYTF

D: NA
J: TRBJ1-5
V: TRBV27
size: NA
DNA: TGTGCCAGCGGACGCCTGGGGGTGGGTCAGCCCCAGCATTTT
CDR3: CASGRLGVGQPQHF

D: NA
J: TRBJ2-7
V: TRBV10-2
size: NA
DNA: TGCGCCAGCAGCGGAGGCGGGGAAGGTCTCGAGCAGTACTTC
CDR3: CASSGGGEGLEQYF

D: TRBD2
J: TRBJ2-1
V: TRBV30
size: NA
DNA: TGTGCCTGGAGTTACGGACTAGCGTTCAATGAGCAGTTCTTC
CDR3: CAWSYGLAFNEQFF

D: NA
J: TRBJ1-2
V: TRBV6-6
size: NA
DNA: TGTGCCAGCAGTTACTCGACGGAGTATGGCTACACCTTC
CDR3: CASSYSTEYGYTF

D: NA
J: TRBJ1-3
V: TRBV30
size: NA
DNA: TGTGCCTGGATCCCCTCCCATGCCGACCTGGAAAACACCATATATTTT
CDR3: CAWIPSHADLENTIYF

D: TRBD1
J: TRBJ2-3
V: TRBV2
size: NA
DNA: TGTGCCAGCAGTGAAGCCCCACGGACAGGGTTTCGGGATACGCAGTATTTT
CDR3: CASSEAPRTGFRDTQYF

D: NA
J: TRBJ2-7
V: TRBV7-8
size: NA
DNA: TGTGCCAGCAGCTTAACAGTGACCTACGAGCAGTACTTC
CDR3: CASSLTVTYEQYF

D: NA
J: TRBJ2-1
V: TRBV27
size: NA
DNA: TGTGCCAGCAGTTTACCGGGGGTTAAGAATGAGCAGTTCTTC
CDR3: CASSLPGVKNEQFF

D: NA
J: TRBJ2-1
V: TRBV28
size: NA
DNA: TGTGCCAGCAGTTCCCGATTGGGAAAGAATGAGCAGTTCTTC
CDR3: CASSSRLGKNEQFF

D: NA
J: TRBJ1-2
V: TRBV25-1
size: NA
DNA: TGTGCCAGCAGTGACAGTCTCTATGGCTACACCTTC
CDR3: CASSDSLYGYTF

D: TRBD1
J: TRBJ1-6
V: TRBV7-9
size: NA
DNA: TGTGCCAGCAGCTTCGTACCGGGACAGGGGAGTTTCGGTTCACCCCTCCACTTT
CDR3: CASSFVPGQGSFGSPLHF

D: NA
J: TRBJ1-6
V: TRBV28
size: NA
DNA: TGTGCCAGCAGTCTCGGGACTGATAATTCACCCCTCCACTTT
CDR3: CASSLGTDNSPLHF

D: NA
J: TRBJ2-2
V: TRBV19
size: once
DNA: TGTGCCAGTAGTATATGGAACGGGGAGCTGTTTTTT
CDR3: CASSIWNGELFF